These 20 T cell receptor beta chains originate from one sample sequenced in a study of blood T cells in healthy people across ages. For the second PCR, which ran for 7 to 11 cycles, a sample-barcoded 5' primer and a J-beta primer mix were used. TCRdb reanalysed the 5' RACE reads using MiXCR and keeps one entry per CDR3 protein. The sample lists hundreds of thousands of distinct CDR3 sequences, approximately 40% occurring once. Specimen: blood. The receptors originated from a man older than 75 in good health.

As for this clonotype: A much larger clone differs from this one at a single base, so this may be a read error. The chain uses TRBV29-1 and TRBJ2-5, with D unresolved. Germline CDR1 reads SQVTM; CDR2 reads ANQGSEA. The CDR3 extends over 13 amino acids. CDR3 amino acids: CSVEMASQGTQYF. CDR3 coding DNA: TGCAGCGTTGAAATGGCCAGCCAAGGGACCCAGTACTTC.

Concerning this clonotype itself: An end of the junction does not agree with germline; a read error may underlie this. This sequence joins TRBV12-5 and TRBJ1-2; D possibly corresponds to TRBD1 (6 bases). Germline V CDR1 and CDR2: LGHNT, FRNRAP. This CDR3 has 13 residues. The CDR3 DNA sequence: TGTGCTAGTGGTTCTACAGGGATTGGCGGCTACATCTTC. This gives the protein CASGSTGIGGYIF. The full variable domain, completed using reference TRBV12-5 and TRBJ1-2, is DARVTQTPRHKVTEMGQEVTMRCQPILGHNTVFWYRQTMMQGLELLAYFRNRAPLDDSGMPKDRFSAEMPDATLATLKIQPSEPRDSAVYFCASGSTGIGGYIFGSGTRLTVV.

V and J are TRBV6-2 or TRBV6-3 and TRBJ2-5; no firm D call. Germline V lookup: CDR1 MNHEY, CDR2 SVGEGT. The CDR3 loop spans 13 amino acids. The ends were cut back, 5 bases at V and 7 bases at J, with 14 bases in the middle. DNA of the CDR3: TGTGCCAGCAGTGATTATACCACGGGGACCCAGTACTTC. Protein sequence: CASSDYTTGTQYF.

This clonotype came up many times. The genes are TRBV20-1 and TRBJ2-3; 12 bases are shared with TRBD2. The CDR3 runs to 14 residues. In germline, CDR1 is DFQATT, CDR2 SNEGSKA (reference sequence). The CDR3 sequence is CSAPTSGSLDTQYF. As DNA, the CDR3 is TGCAGCGCGCCGACTAGCGGGAGTTTGGATACGCAGTATTTT.

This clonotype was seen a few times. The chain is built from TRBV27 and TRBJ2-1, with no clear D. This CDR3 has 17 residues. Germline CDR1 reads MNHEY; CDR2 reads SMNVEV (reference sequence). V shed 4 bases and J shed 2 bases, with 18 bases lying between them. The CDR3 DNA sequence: TGTGCCAGCAGTTCACGCCCCTCCCCGACGACCTACAATGAGCAGTTCTTC. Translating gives CASSSRPSPTTYNEQFF.

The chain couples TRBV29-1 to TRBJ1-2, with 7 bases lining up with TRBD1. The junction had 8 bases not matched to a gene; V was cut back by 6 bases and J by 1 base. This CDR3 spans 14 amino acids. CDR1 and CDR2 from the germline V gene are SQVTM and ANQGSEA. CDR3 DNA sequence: TGCAGCGTCGGGGACAGAGATCTTAACTATGGCTACACCTTC. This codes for CSVGDRDLNYGYTF. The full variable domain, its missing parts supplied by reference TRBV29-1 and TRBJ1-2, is SAVISQKPSRDICQRGTSLTIQCQVDSQVTMMFWYRQQPGQSLTLIATANQGSEATYESGFVIDKFPISRPNLTFSTLTVSNMSPEDSSIYLCSVGDRDLNYGYTFGSGTRLTVV.

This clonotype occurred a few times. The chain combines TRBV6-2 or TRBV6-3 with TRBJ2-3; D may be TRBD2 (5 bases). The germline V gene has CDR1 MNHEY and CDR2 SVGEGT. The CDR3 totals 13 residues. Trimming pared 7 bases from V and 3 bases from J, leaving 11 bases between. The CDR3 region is CASTPRGTDTQYF. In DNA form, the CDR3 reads TGTGCCAGCACTCCCCGCGGGACAGATACGCAGTATTTT.

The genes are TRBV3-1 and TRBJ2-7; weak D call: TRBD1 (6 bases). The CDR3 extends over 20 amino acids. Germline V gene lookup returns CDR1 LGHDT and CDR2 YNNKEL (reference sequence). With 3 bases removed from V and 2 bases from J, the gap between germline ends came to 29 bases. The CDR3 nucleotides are TGTGCCAGCAGCCACCAAGCCACACAGGGCGCAGGGATGAGGCCCTACGAGCAGTACTTC. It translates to CASSHQATQGAGMRPYEQYF.

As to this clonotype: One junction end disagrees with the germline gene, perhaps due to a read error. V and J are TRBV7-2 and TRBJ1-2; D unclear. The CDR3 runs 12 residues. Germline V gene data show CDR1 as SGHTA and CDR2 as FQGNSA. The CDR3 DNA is TGTGCCAGCGGCTTAGCTACCTATGGCTACACCTTC. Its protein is CASGLATYGYTF.

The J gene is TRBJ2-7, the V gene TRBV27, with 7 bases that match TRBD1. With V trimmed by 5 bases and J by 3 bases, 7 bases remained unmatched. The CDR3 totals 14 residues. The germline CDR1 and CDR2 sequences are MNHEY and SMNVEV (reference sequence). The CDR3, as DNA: TGTGCCAGCAGTGTAAGGACAGGTGACTACGAGCAGTACTTC. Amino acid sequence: CASSVRTGDYEQYF.

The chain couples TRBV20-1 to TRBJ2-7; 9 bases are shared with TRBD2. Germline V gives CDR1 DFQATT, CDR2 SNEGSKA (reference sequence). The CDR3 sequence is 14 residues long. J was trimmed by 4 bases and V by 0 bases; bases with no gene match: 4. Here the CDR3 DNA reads TGCAGTGCTAGAGATCACCTAGCGGGGTACGAGCAGTACTTC. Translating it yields CSARDHLAGYEQYF.

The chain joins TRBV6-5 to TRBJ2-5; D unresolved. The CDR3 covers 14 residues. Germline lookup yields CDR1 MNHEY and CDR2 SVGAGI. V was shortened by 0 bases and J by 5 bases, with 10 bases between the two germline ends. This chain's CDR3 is CASSYSIGFETQYF. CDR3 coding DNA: TGTGCCAGCAGTTACTCGATTGGGTTCGAGACCCAGTACTTC.

The CDR3: CASSQVEGGELFF. The CDR3 nucleotides are TGTGCCAGCAGCCAAGTTGAGGGCGGGGAGCTGTTTTTT. This chain joins TRBV3-1 and TRBJ2-2; D may be TRBD2 (5 bases). V shed 1 base and J shed 7 bases, with 7 bases lying between them. Per the germline V gene, CDR1 is LGHDT and CDR2 is YNNKEL (reference sequence). This CDR3 contains 13 residues.

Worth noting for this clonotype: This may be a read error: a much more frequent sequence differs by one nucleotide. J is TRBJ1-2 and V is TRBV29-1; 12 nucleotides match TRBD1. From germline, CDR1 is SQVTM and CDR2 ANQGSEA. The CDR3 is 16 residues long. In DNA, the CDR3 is TGCAGCGTTGATCGAAAGACCGGGACAGGGGGCTATGGCTACATCTTC. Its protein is CSVDRKTGTGGYGYIF. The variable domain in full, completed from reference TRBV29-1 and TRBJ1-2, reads SAVISQKPSRDICQRGTSLTIQCQVDSQVTMMFWYRQQPGQSLTLIATANQGSEATYESGFVIDKFPISRPNLTFSTLTVSNMSPEDSSIYLCSVDRKTGTGGYGYIFGSGTRLTVV.

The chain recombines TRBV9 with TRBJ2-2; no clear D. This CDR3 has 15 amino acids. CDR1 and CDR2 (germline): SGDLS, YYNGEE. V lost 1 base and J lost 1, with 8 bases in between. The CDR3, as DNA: TGTGCCAGCAGCGTACAGGCCCTGAACACCGGGGAGCTGTTTTTT. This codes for CASSVQALNTGELFF. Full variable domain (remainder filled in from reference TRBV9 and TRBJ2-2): DSGVTQTPKHLITATGQRVTLRCSPRSGDLSVYWYQQSLDQGLQFLIQYYNGEERAKGNILERFSAQQFPDLHSELNLSSLELGDSALYFCASSVQALNTGELFFGEGSRLTVL.

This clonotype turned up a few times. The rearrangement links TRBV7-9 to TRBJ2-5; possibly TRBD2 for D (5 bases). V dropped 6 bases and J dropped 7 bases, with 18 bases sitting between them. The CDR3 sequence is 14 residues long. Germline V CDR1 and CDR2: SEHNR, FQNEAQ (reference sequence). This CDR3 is CASSPGVLPGTQYF. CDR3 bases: TGTGCCAGCAGTCCCGGGGTCCTGCCCGGGACCCAGTACTTC.

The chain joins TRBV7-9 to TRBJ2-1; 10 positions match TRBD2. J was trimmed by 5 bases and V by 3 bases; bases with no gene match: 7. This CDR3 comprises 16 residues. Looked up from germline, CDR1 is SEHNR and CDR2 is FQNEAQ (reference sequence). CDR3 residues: CASSFHSGGFNNEQFF. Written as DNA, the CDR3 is TGTGCCAGCAGCTTCCATAGCGGGGGGTTTAACAATGAGCAGTTCTTC.

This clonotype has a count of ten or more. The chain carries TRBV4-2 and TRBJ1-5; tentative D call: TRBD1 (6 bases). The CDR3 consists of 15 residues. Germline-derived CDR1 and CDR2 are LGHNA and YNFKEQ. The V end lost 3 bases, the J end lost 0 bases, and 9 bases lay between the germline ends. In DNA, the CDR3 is TGTGCCAGCAGCCACGACAGGAATAGCAATCAGCCCCAGCATTTT. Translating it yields CASSHDRNSNQPQHF.

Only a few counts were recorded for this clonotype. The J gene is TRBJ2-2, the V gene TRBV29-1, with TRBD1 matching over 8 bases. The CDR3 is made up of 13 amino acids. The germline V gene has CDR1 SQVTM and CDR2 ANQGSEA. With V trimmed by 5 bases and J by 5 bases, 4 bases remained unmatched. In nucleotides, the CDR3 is TGCAGCGTTAAAGGACAGGGAACCGGGGAGCTGTTTTTT. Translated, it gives CSVKGQGTGELFF.

In DNA, the CDR3 is TGCGCCAGCAGCCAAGAGTACAGGGAGGGAGAGACCCAGTACTTC. Its translation: CASSQEYREGETQYF. The chain recombines TRBV4-3 with TRBJ2-5; tentatively, D is TRBD2 (7 bases). Germline V gives CDR1 LGHNA, CDR2 YSLEER. The length of the CDR3 is 15 residues. Trimming removed 0 bases from V and 4 bases from J, with 12 bases in between.